A single sample gave rise to the 32 T cell receptor beta chains below, sequenced in a study of blood T cell repertoires in COVID-19. Profiling relied on immunoSEQ multiplex PCR, and the TCRdb table lists in-frame clones only, not all of them. The sample consists of some 150,000 clones, roughly 90% of them appearing once. The sample comprised peripheral blood. The receptor source for this set is a man in his 60s with acute or convalescent COVID-19.

V gene TRBV5-1 combines with J gene TRBJ1-4; D uncertain. Germline V lookup: CDR1 SGHRS, CDR2 YFSETQ. Trimming pared 3 bases from V and 5 bases from J, leaving 14 bases between. The CDR3 consists of 15 residues. This CDR3 reads CASSSGGRRNEKLFF. CDR3 coding DNA: TGCGCCAGCAGCTCCGGCGGCAGGAGGAATGAAAAACTGTTTTTT.

The V call is TRBV28, the J call TRBJ2-7, with TRBD1 matching 7 bases. Germline CDR1 and CDR2: MDHEN and SYDVKM. V shed 8 bases and J 2 bases; nucleotides not matched to a gene: 6. The CDR3 consists of 13 residues. DNA of the CDR3: TGTGCCAGCCGGACAGGTGTGACCTACGAGCAGTACTTC. This sequence encodes CASRTGVTYEQYF.

The CDR3 DNA sequence: TGTGCCAGCAGCCAAACAGGGGGCCGGGGCTCTGGGGCCAACGTCCTGACTTTC. It specifies CASSQTGGRGSGANVLTF. The gene calls are TRBV3-1 (or the pseudogene TRBV3-2) and TRBJ2-6; 9 nucleotides agree with TRBD1. Germline CDR1 LGHDT, CDR2 YNNKEL (reference sequence). The CDR3 loop spans 18 amino acids. Trimming cost V 2 bases and J 0 bases; bases outside gene matches: 5.

The chain couples TRBV15 to TRBJ2-7; 7 nucleotides align to TRBD1. V lost 6 bases and J lost 2; bases outside the gene matches: 13. The CDR3 sequence is 16 residues long. CDR1 is LNHNV, CDR2 YYDKDF, per germline (reference sequence). The CDR3 loop reads CATRPPGGIGTYEQYF. The CDR3 DNA follows: TGTGCCACCAGACCCCCAGGGGGAATCGGGACCTACGAGCAGTACTTC.

The V and J genes are TRBV19 and TRBJ1-5; D perhaps matches TRBD1 (6 bases). This CDR3 spans 15 amino acids. V was pared by 5 bases and J by 3 bases, with 14 bases between. Germline CDR1 LNHDA, CDR2 SQIVND (reference sequence). CDR3: CASSLLDSYNQPQHF. The CDR3 bases are TGTGCCAGTAGTCTACTGGACAGTTACAATCAGCCCCAGCATTTT.

This clone was counted only a few times. The chain recombines TRBV5-6 with TRBJ1-2; the match to TRBD1 covers 9 bases. The CDR3 extends over 14 amino acids. In germline, CDR1 is SGHDT, CDR2 YYEEEE. V was pared by 4 bases and J by 8 bases, with 9 bases of the junction left unmatched. In DNA form, the CDR3 reads TGTGCCAGCAGCCCGAACGGGGACAGGGTGGGCTACACCTTC. Amino acids: CASSPNGDRVGYTF.

The V gene is TRBV7-9, the J gene TRBJ1-5; 8 bases are a match to TRBD1. CDR1 and CDR2 from the germline V gene are SEHNR and FQNEAQ (reference sequence). This CDR3 is built from 14 residues. After removal of 9 bases from V and 2 bases from J, the junction contained 6 bases not matched to a gene. CDR3 loop: CASQGAQGNQPQHF. CDR3 nucleotides: TGTGCCAGTCAGGGGGCGCAAGGCAATCAGCCCCAGCATTTT.

The chain is built from TRBV19 and TRBJ1-2, with D tentatively TRBD1 (5 bases). V shed 6 bases and J shed 8 bases, with 16 bases lying between them. Germline CDR1 is LNHDA and CDR2 is SQIVND (reference sequence). This CDR3 is built from 13 residues. CDR3 sequence: CASSERGGSGYTF. The CDR3 coding sequence is TGTGCCAGTAGCGAAAGGGGCGGTTCGGGCTACACCTTC.

The rearrangement joins TRBV6-6 to TRBJ1-2; possibly TRBD1 for D (6 bases). CDR1 and CDR2 from the germline V gene are MNHNY and SVGAGI (reference sequence). The CDR3 consists of 19 residues. The V end lost 5 bases, the J end lost 0 bases, and 25 bases lay between the germline ends. CDR3 sequence reads: CASSPFVSKGVVANYGYTF. The CDR3 DNA is TGTGCCAGCAGTCCGTTCGTCTCAAAGGGGGTGGTAGCTAACTATGGCTACACCTTC.

This chain uses TRBV27 with TRBJ1-4, with TRBD1 as a possible D gene (5 bases). The CDR3 is 12 residues long. V lost 6 bases to trimming and J lost 8 bases, with 10 bases between them. Germline-derived CDR1 and CDR2 are MNHEY and SMNVEV (reference sequence). The CDR3 region has the DNA TGTGCCAGCAGGCAGGGCCGAGAAAAACTGTTTTTT. This translates into CASRQGREKLFF.

This clone appeared once. This chain joins TRBV7-7 and TRBJ2-7; TRBD2 might be the D (5 bases). V was trimmed by 7 bases and J by 1 base, leaving 11 bases between them. The CDR3 has 13 residues. CDR1 SSHAT and CDR2 FNYEAQ come from the germline V gene (reference sequence). The CDR3 DNA follows: TGTGCCAGCACCCCGAGGGATTCCTACGAGCAGTACTTC. Protein sequence: CASTPRDSYEQYF.

The V and J genes are TRBV4-1 and TRBJ2-3; TRBD2 aligns across 8 bases. This CDR3 region has 17 residues. With 3 bases clipped from V and 3 bases from J, the junction kept 11 bases outside the gene matches. Looked up from germline, CDR1 is MGHRA and CDR2 is YSYEKL. The CDR3 is CASSHPARGGRTDTQYF. The CDR3 DNA is TGCGCCAGCAGCCATCCCGCCCGGGGGGGCAGAACAGATACGCAGTATTTT.

This clone has a single count. J is TRBJ2-2 and V is TRBV4-1; maybe TRBD2 (6 bases). Trimming took off 4 bases at V and 7 bases at J, with 22 bases between the two ends. The CDR3 length is 17 residues. From germline, CDR1 is MGHRA and CDR2 YSYEKL. The CDR3 sequence is CASSLLGTFVFNGELFF. DNA for the CDR3: TGCGCCAGCAGCCTATTAGGGACTTTCGTGTTTAACGGGGAGCTGTTTTTT.

V usage is TRBV14 and J usage is TRBJ2-1, with TRBD2 identical over 9 bases. Germline trimming cut 1 base from V and 4 bases from J; bases unmatched to any gene: 8. This CDR3 is 17 amino acids long. Per germline, CDR1 SGHDN and CDR2 FVKESK. Written as DNA, the CDR3 is TGTGCCAGCAGCCAAGTCTCTCTAGCGGGGCGATACAATGAGCAGTTCTTC. As protein: CASSQVSLAGRYNEQFF. The whole variable domain, remainder taken from reference TRBV14 and TRBJ2-1, is EAGVTQFPSHSVIEKGQTVTLRCDPISGHDNLYWYRRVMGKEIKFLLHFVKESKQDESGMPNNRFLAERTGGTYSTLKVQPAELEDSGVYFCASSQVSLAGRYNEQFFGPGTRLTVL.

This sequence joins TRBV15 and TRBJ2-7; D is possibly TRBD2 (5 bases). This CDR3 is 14 amino acids long. Germline CDR1 LNHNV, CDR2 YYDKDF (reference sequence). The V gene lost 6 bases and the J gene lost 3 bases, with 15 bases spanning the gap. The CDR3 loop is CATSQMRAGYEQYF. CDR3 bases: TGTGCCACCAGTCAGATGAGGGCAGGCTACGAGCAGTACTTC.

The V gene is TRBV5-6, the J gene TRBJ1-2; a possible D gene is TRBD1 (5 bases). The CDR3 extends over 13 amino acids. V dropped 5 bases and J dropped 0 bases, with 8 bases sitting between them. Germline CDR1 and CDR2: SGHDT and YYEEEE. CDR3 sequence (DNA): TGTGCCAGCAGGGACACGACTAACTATGGCTACACCTTC. Its translation: CASRDTTNYGYTF.

The V call is TRBV5-1, the J call TRBJ1-2; D possibly corresponds to TRBD1 (6 bases). Germline V gene sequence: CDR1 SGHRS, CDR2 YFSETQ. This CDR3 contains 18 residues. V was shortened by 0 bases and J by 0 bases, with 18 bases between the two germline ends. CDR3 DNA sequence: TGCGCCAGCAGCTTGGGGTCAGGGGCCAGGTTTGCTAACTATGGCTACACCTTC. It specifies CASSLGSGARFANYGYTF.

V gene TRBV30 combines with J gene TRBJ1-5; 7 nucleotides agree with TRBD1. In germline, CDR1 is GTSNPN, CDR2 SVGIG (reference sequence). The CDR3 is made up of 14 amino acids. V lost 2 bases, J lost 5 bases, and 6 bases stayed unmatched. CDR3 sequence: CAWSPDRLDQPQHF. The CDR3 DNA follows: TGTGCCTGGAGTCCGGACAGGTTGGATCAGCCCCAGCATTTT.

The chain recombines TRBV19 with TRBJ2-1; 9 nucleotides align to TRBD2. Germline CDR1 is LNHDA and CDR2 is SQIVND (reference sequence). The CDR3 contains 19 residues. J was trimmed by 0 bases and V by 5 bases; bases with no gene match: 14. The CDR3 DNA follows: TGTGCCAGTAGTTCTCGTGGTAGCGGGGGTATTAGCTCCTACAATGAGCAGTTCTTC. It specifies CASSSRGSGGISSYNEQFF.

This clone was seen once. This chain uses TRBV30 with TRBJ2-5; the D is unclear. This CDR3 comprises 14 residues. CDR1 is GTSNPN and CDR2 is SVGIG in the germline V gene (reference sequence). V shed 0 bases and J shed 0 bases, with 8 bases lying between them. In DNA form, the CDR3 reads TGTGCCTGGAGTGTACCTCAGAACCAAGAGACCCAGTACTTC. Translating gives CAWSVPQNQETQYF.

The chain joins TRBV19 to TRBJ1-2, with 11 bases identical to TRBD1. J lost 7 bases, V lost 7 bases, and 2 bases had no gene match. The CDR3 contains 12 residues. Per germline, CDR1 LNHDA and CDR2 SQIVND (reference sequence). The CDR3 sequence: CASTGQGGGYTF. The CDR3 nucleotides are TGTGCCAGTACGGGACAGGGGGGTGGCTACACCTTC.

The CDR3 nucleotides are TGTGCCAGCAGCAACACAGCAAATCAGCCCCAGCATTTT. The encoded protein is CASSNTANQPQHF. V and J are TRBV7-2 and TRBJ1-5, with D uncertain. V lost 5 bases to trimming and J lost 4 bases, with 9 bases between them. Germline CDR1 reads SGHTA; CDR2 reads FQGNSA. CDR3 length: 13 residues.

The sample holds one count of this clone. The rearrangement links TRBV7-2 to TRBJ2-1, with 10 nucleotides matching TRBD2. Germline loops: CDR1 SGHTA, CDR2 FQGNSA. Trimming cost V 6 bases and J 3 bases; bases outside gene matches: 5. The CDR3 spans 15 residues. CDR3 coding DNA: TGTGCCAGCAGTTCAACTAGCGGGGTCTACAATGAGCAGTTCTTC. Translation: CASSSTSGVYNEQFF. The variable domain in full, with the rest retrieved from reference TRBV7-2 and TRBJ2-1, is GAGVSQSPSNKVTEKGKDVELRCDPISGHTALYWYRQSLGQGLEFLIYFQGNSAPDKSGLPSDRFSAERTGGSVSTLTIQRTQQEDSAVYLCASSSTSGVYNEQFFGPGTRLTVL.

This clone appeared once. This rearrangement joins TRBV4-1 to TRBJ1-2, with TRBD1 matching 7 bases. Germline V gives CDR1 MGHRA, CDR2 YSYEKL. J was trimmed by 7 bases and V by 4 bases; bases with no gene match: 3. The CDR3 totals 12 residues. CDR3 bases: TGCGCCAGCAGCCGTGACAGGGTTGGCTACACCTTC. This sequence encodes CASSRDRVGYTF.

The chain employs TRBV6-1 and TRBJ1-5; 8 bases align to TRBD1. Germline V gene sequence: CDR1 MNHNS, CDR2 SASEGT. CDR3 length equals 16 residues. Trimming cost V 4 bases and J 1 base; bases outside gene matches: 6. The CDR3 protein is CASSGQGSASNQPQHF. The CDR3 region has the DNA TGTGCCAGCAGTGGACAGGGGAGTGCGAGCAATCAGCCCCAGCATTTT.

The CDR3 region has the DNA TGCGCCAGCAGGCTGGGAGGGTTCGAAAACATTCAGTACTTC. This sequence encodes CASRLGGFENIQYF. The J gene is TRBJ2-4, the V gene TRBV5-1, with TRBD2 matching over 7 bases. After removal of 5 bases from V and 5 bases from J, the junction contained 7 bases not matched to a gene. The CDR3 covers 14 residues. The germline gives CDR1 SGHRS, CDR2 YFSETQ. The variable domain in full, completed from reference TRBV5-1 and TRBJ2-4, reads KAGVTQTPRYLIKTRGQQVTLSCSPISGHRSVSWYQQTPGQGLQFLFEYFSETQRNKGNFPGRFSGRQFSNSRSEMNVSTLELGDSALYLCASRLGGFENIQYFGAGTRLSVL.

This clone was counted a single time. This chain links TRBV5-1 with TRBJ1-4; no reliable D call. Trimming took 0 bases from V and 4 from J, leaving 10 bases between them. The CDR3 contains 15 residues. Germline CDR1 reads SGHRS; CDR2 reads YFSETQ. As DNA, the CDR3 is TGCGCCAGCAGCTTGGCCGGACTGTTTAATGAAAAACTGTTTTTT. Translation gives CASSLAGLFNEKLFF.

Written as DNA, the CDR3 is TGTGCCAGCAGCCCGTCAACAGGGGGTCGTGGCTACACCTTC. Amino acids: CASSPSTGGRGYTF. The J gene is TRBJ1-2, the V gene TRBV3-1 (or the pseudogene TRBV3-2); 8 bases are a match to TRBD1. The CDR3 loop spans 14 amino acids. The junction had 8 bases not matched to a gene; V was cut back by 4 bases and J by 7 bases. Per germline, CDR1 LGHDT and CDR2 YNNKEL (reference sequence).

The chain recombines TRBV10-2 with TRBJ2-5; D is possibly TRBD2 (6 bases). Trimming removed 6 bases at V and 5 bases at J, with 13 bases between. Germline values: CDR1 WSHSY, CDR2 SAAADI. The CDR3 length is 13 residues. In DNA form, the CDR3 reads TGCGCCAGCAGCCAGTCTAGCGCGGAGACCCAGTACTTC. Encoded protein: CASSQSSAETQYF.

This chain links TRBV24-1 with TRBJ2-1; D is ambiguous. The CDR3 is made up of 13 amino acids. From germline, CDR1 is KGHDR and CDR2 SFDVKD. Trimming removed 4 bases from V and 4 bases from J, with 7 bases in between. The CDR3 sequence is CATSDHLYNEQFF. CDR3 DNA: TGTGCCACCAGTGACCACCTATACAATGAGCAGTTCTTC.

The chain is built from TRBV3-1 (or the pseudogene TRBV3-2) and TRBJ2-4; D is unresolved. The germline V gene has CDR1 LGHDT and CDR2 YNNKEL (reference sequence). Trimming pared 6 bases from V and 2 bases from J, leaving 11 bases between. The CDR3 is made up of 14 amino acids. The CDR3 nucleotides are TGTGCCAGCAGTCGTAGAGGTACCAAAAACATTCAGTACTTC. Translating it yields CASSRRGTKNIQYF.

V gene TRBV7-7 combines with J gene TRBJ1-6, with D unresolved. Trimming pared 5 bases from V and 8 bases from J, leaving 10 bases between. CDR3 size: 13 residues. Germline CDR1 reads SSHAT; CDR2 reads FNYEAQ (reference sequence). The chain's CDR3 is CASSPNLYSPLHF. The CDR3 bases are TGTGCCAGCAGCCCCAATTTGTATTCACCCCTCCACTTT. Variable domain in full (rest from reference TRBV7-7 and TRBJ1-6): GAGVSQSPRYKVTKRGQDVTLRCDPISSHATLYWYQQALGQGPEFLTYFNYEAQPDKSGLPSDRFSAERPEGSISTLTIQRTEQRDSAMYRCASSPNLYSPLHFGNGTRLTVT.